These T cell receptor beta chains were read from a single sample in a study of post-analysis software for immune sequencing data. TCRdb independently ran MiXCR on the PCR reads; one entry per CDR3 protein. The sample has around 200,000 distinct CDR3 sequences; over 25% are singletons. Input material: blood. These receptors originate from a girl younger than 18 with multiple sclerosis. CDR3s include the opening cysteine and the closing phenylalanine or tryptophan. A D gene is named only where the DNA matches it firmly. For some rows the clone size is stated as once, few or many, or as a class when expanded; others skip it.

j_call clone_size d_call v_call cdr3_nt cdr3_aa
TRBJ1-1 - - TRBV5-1 TGCGCCAGCAGCTGGGACGACCTGAACACTGAAGCTTTCTTT CASSWDDLNTEAFF
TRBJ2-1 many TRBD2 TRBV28 TGTGCCAGCAGTGGGGGGCAAATACTAGCGGGAGGAACCAATGAGCAGTTCTTC CASSGGQILAGGTNEQFF
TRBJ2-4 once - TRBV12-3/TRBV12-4 TGTGCCAGCAGTGACGAAAAGATTCGGGGGACTCTAGCCAAAAACATTCGGTACTTC CASSDEKIRGTLAKNIRYF
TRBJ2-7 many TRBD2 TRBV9 TGTGCCAGCAGCGTAGGTCTGGGAGGGGCCTACGAGCAGTACTTC CASSVGLGGAYEQYF
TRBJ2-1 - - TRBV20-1 TGCAGTGCCCTCACGGACGCAACCTACAATGAGCAGTTCTTC CSALTDATYNEQFF
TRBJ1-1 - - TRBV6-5 TGTGCCAGCAGTTCCGGGACCACTGAAGCTTTCTTT CASSSGTTEAFF
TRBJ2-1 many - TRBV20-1 TGCAGTGCTAGGTTCGGAAGCTCCTACAATGAGCAGTTCTTC CSARFGSSYNEQFF
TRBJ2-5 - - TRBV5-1 TGCGCCAGCAGCTGGACGCGGGGTATGGAGGCCCAGTACTTC CASSWTRGMEAQYF
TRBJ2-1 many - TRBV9 TGTGCCAGCAGCGTAGGTAGGGGGGCGAATGAGCAGTTCTTC CASSVGRGANEQFF
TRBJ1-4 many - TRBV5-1 TGCGCCAGCAGCTTCCTACACTTCGGAACTAATGAAAAACTGTTTTTT CASSFLHFGTNEKLFF
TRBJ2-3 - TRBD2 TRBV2 TGTGCCAGCATTGCTAGCGGGGGGGCCAGGGCAGATACGCAGTATTTT CASIASGGARADTQYF
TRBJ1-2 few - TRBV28 TGTGCCAGCAGCGAGGGGAATGGCTACACCTTC CASSEGNGYTF
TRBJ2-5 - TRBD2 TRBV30 TGTGCCTGGAGTCCCCGGGGGGTACGGCGCCAAGAGACCCAGTACTTC CAWSPRGVRRQETQYF
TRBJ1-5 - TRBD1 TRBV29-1 TGCAGCGTTGAGCCCGACAGGGGCTCCCAGCCCCAGCATTTT CSVEPDRGSQPQHF
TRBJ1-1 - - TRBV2 TGTGCCAGCAGCTTCTGGGACCAGCTGAACACTGAAGCTTTCTTT CASSFWDQLNTEAFF